The 14 T cell receptor beta chains below come from one sample, sequenced in a study of T cell repertoires in ileal Crohn's disease. This sample's time point: inflamed ileum from the surgical specimen. Libraries were prepared by immunoSEQ multiplex PCR; TCRdb keeps only in-frame clonotypes and omits some of them. The data show roughly 8,700 clones, with 85% seen just once and approximately 10% held by the top ten. Source material: ileal tissue. These receptors were taken from an adult with Crohn's disease.

V and J are TRBV7-2 and TRBJ1-2; the match to TRBD1 covers 10 bases. Germline V lookup: CDR1 SGHTA, CDR2 FQGNSA. V was clipped by 5 bases and J by 4 bases; unmatched bases: 7. This CDR3 contains 15 residues. The CDR3: CASSPETGGLYGYTF. CDR3 nucleotide sequence: TGTGCCAGCAGCCCAGAGACAGGGGGCCTCTATGGCTACACCTTC.

J is TRBJ2-7 and V is TRBV6-5; D may match TRBD1 or TRBD2 (5 bases each). The CDR3 spans 15 residues. Germline values: CDR1 MNHEY, CDR2 SVGAGI. V was cut by 7 bases and J by 3 bases, with 19 bases left in between. The CDR3 nucleotides read TGTGCCAGCAACCAAGGGGACCGGACTTTCTACGAGCAGTACTTC. Translation: CASNQGDRTFYEQYF.

The chain recombines TRBV7-8 with TRBJ1-5, with 7 positions matching TRBD1. This CDR3 spans 13 amino acids. The J segment lost 7 bases and the V segment lost 4 bases, leaving 4 bases of the junction unmatched. Germline V gives CDR1 SGHVS, CDR2 FQNEAQ. This CDR3 reads CASSSQGDQPQHF. DNA for the CDR3: TGTGCCAGCAGCTCGCAGGGGGACCAGCCCCAGCATTTT.

The chain links TRBV6-1 to TRBJ1-2, with TRBD1 matching over 9 bases. Per the germline V gene, CDR1 is MNHNS and CDR2 is SASEGT. The CDR3 sequence is 14 residues long. V trimming: 5 bases; J trimming: 2 bases; junction bases outside the gene matches: 3. The DNA of the CDR3 is TGTGCCAGCAGTACCGACAGGGGGAACTATGGCTACACCTTC. Residues: CASSTDRGNYGYTF.

This clone was recorded a few times. The chain carries TRBV28 and TRBJ1-4, with D unclear. This CDR3 has 12 residues. Germline CDR1 MDHEN, CDR2 SYDVKM. V was shortened by 7 bases and J by 5 bases, with 8 bases between the two germline ends. The CDR3 bases are TGTGCCAGCAAAACGCAGAATGAAAAACTGTTTTTT. Translation gives CASKTQNEKLFF.

The V call is TRBV19, the J call TRBJ1-3; D is ambiguous. The CDR3 is 15 residues long. Germline V gene data show CDR1 as LNHDA and CDR2 as SQIVND (reference sequence). V was pared by 3 bases and J by 0 bases, with 9 bases between. CDR3 loop: CASSISVLSGNTIYF. CDR3 sequence (DNA): TGTGCCAGTAGTATCTCAGTCCTCTCTGGAAACACCATATATTTT. Full variable domain (outside the CDR3, taken from reference TRBV19 and TRBJ1-3): DGGITQSPKYLFRKEGQNVTLSCEQNLNHDAMYWYRQDPGQGLRLIYYSQIVNDFQKGDIAEGYSVSREKKESFPLTVTSAQKNPTAFYLCASSISVLSGNTIYFGEGSWLTVV.

The chain joins TRBV7-9 to TRBJ2-5; 11 bases are a match to TRBD1. V shed 4 bases and J 5 bases; nucleotides not matched to a gene: 6. The germline V gene has CDR1 SEHNR and CDR2 FQNEAQ (reference sequence). The CDR3 has 15 residues. The CDR3 sequence is CASSYGQGARETQYF. The CDR3 bases are TGTGCCAGCAGCTACGGACAGGGGGCTAGGGAGACCCAGTACTTC. Complete variable domain (other parts from reference TRBV7-9 and TRBJ2-5): DTGVSQNPRHKITKRGQNVTFRCDPISEHNRLYWYRQTLGQGPEFLTYFQNEAQLEKSRLLSDRFSAERPKGSFSTLEIQRTEQGDSAMYLCASSYGQGARETQYFGPGTRLLVL.

The chain uses TRBV28 and TRBJ1-2; TRBD1 is a possible D gene (5 bases). This CDR3 contains 14 residues. V was pared by 7 bases and J by 1 base, with 13 bases between. Germline V CDR1 and CDR2: MDHEN, SYDVKM. The CDR3 bases are TGTGCCAGCACCCCGGGAGGGGATAACTATGGCTACACCTTC. It codes for CASTPGGDNYGYTF.

V usage is TRBV6-1 and J usage is TRBJ1-5; 12 bases are shared with TRBD1. CDR1 and CDR2 from the germline V gene are MNHNS and SASEGT. CDR3 length: 19 amino acids. The V segment lost 4 bases and the J segment 2 bases; nucleotides outside the gene matches: 12. For the CDR3, the DNA is TGTGCCAGCAGTGCGGCGCCGGGACAGGGGGCGATTGGCAATCAGCCCCAGCATTTT. This translates into CASSAAPGQGAIGNQPQHF.

The chain is built from TRBV28 and TRBJ2-6, with a weak D call TRBD2 (6 bases). Germline-derived CDR1 and CDR2 are MDHEN and SYDVKM. V was pared by 10 bases and J by 2 bases, with 15 bases between. The CDR3 is 15 amino acids. The CDR3 DNA reads as TGTGCCACTTGTGGGGGGAGCCCTGGGGCCAACGTCCTGACTTTC. Protein sequence: CATCGGSPGANVLTF.

The V and J genes are TRBV10-3 and TRBJ1-5; D remains unclear. CDR3 length equals 12 residues. Trimming pared 2 bases from V and 7 bases from J, leaving 6 bases between. Germline V gene lookup returns CDR1 ENHRY and CDR2 SYGVKD. The CDR3 is CAISEPDQPQHF. The CDR3 DNA reads as TGTGCCATCAGTGAGCCCGACCAGCCCCAGCATTTT.

DNA for the CDR3: TGTGCCAGCAGTTCCCCCCGGGACAGAGCCTACGAGCAGTACTTC. Translated: CASSSPRDRAYEQYF. This chain joins TRBV28 and TRBJ2-7, with TRBD1 matching over 7 bases. J gave up 2 bases and V 4 bases, and 8 bases lay outside the gene matches. CDR1 is MDHEN and CDR2 is SYDVKM in the germline V gene. This CDR3 has 15 amino acids.

The chain joins TRBV18 to TRBJ1-1, with TRBD1 matching over 7 bases. Germline CDR1 and CDR2: KGHSH and LQKENI. The CDR3 has 13 residues. V was pared by 8 bases and J by 1 base, with 4 bases of the junction left unmatched. The CDR3 protein is CASAGQENTEAFF. CDR3 DNA sequence: TGTGCCAGCGCCGGACAGGAGAACACTGAAGCTTTCTTT.

This sequence joins TRBV27 and TRBJ2-7, with D uncertain. The CDR3 has 14 residues. V was shortened by 0 bases and J by 7 bases, with 13 bases between the two germline ends. Germline-derived CDR1 and CDR2 are MNHEY and SMNVEV (reference sequence). The CDR3 DNA is TGTGCCAGCAGTTTATCGATTGGGCGTTTTGAGCAGTACTTC. Its protein is CASSLSIGRFEQYF.